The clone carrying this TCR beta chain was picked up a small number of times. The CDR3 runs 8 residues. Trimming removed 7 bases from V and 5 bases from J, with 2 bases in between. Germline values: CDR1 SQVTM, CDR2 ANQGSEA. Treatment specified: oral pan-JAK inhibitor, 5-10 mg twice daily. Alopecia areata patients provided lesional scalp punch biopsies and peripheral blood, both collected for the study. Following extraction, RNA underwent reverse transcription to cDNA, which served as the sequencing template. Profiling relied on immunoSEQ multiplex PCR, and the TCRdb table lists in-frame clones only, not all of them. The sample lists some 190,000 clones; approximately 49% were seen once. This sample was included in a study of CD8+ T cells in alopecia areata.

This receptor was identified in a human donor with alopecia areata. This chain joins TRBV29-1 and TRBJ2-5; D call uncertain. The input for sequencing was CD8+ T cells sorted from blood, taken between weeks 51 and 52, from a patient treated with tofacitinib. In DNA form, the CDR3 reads TGCAGCGCGGAGACCCAGTACTTC. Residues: CSAETQYF.